This T cell receptor beta chain was captured by sequencing in a study of blood T cell repertoires in COVID-19. On the study more broadly: COVID-19 samples from acute and convalescent phases originated in the United States, Italy and Spain.

The V gene lost 5 bases and the J gene lost 7 bases, with 12 bases spanning the gap. This CDR3 has 13 amino acids. Per the germline V gene, CDR1 is KGHDR and CDR2 is SFDVKD. Profiling relied on immunoSEQ multiplex PCR, and the TCRdb table lists in-frame clones only, not all of them. The sample consists of more than 100,000 clones, 75% to 90% of them appearing once. This TCR came from a man in his fifties or sixties with active COVID-19. The genes are TRBV24-1 and TRBJ2-3; a possible D gene is TRBD1 (6 bases). The sample consisted of peripheral blood. The CDR3 DNA sequence: TGTGCCACCAGTGGAACAGGGATGAATACGCAGTATTTT. Protein: CATSGTGMNTQYF.